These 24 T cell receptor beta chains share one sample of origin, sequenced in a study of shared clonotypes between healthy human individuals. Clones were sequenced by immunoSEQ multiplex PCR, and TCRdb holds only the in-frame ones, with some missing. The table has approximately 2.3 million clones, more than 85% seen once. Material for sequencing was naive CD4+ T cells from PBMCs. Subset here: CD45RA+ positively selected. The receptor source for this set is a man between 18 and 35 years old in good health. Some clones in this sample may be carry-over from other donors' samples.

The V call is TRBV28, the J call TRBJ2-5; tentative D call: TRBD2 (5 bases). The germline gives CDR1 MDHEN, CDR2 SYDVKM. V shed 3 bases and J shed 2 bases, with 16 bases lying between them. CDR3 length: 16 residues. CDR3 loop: CASSLLAPRSQETQYF. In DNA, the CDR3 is TGTGCCAGCAGTTTGCTAGCCCCTCGTTCGCAAGAGACCCAGTACTTC.

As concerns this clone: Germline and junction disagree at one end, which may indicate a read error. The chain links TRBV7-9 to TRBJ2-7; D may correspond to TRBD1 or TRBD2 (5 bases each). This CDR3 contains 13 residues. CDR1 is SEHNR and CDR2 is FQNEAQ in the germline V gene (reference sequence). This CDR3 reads CAAGALASYEQCF. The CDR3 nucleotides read TGTGCCGCCGGGGCCCTTGCCTCCTACGAGCAGTGCTTC.

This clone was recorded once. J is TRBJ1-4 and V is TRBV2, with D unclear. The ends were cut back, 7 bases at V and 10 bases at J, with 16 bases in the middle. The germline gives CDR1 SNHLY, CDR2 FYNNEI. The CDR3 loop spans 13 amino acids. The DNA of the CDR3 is TGTGCCAGCACGTCCAGTATCCTCCGAAAACTGTTTTTT. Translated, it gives CASTSSILRKLFF.

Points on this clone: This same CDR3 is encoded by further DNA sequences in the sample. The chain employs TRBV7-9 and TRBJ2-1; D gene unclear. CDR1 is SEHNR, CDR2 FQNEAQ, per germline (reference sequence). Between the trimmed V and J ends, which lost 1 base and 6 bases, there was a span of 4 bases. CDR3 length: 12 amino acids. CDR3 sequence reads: CASSLDGNEQFF. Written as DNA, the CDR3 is TGTGCCAGCAGCTTAGATGGCAATGAGCAGTTCTTC.

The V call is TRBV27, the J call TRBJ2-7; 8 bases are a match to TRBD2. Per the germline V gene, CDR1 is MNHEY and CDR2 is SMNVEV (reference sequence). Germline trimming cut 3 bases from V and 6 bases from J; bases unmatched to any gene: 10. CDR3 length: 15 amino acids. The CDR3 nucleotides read TGTGCCAGCAGTTTCGGGGCGGGAGGCCCCATCGAGCAGTACTTC. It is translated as CASSFGAGGPIEQYF.

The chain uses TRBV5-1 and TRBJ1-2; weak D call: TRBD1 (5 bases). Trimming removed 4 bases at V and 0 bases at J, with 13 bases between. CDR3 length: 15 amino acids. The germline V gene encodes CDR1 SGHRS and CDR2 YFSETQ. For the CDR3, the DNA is TGCGCCAGCAGCGTGGGATGGGGGGCTAACTATGGCTACACCTTC. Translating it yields CASSVGWGANYGYTF.

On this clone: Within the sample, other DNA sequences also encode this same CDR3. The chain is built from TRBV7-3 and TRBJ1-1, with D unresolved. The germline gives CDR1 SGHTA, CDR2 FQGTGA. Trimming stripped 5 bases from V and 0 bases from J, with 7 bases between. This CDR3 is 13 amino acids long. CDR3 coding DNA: TGTGCCAGCAGCCCCGGGTTGAACACTGAAGCTTTCTTT. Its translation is CASSPGLNTEAFF.

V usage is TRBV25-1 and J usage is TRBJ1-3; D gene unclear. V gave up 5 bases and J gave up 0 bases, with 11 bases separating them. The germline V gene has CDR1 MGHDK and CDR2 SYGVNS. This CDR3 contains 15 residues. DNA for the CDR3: TGTGCCAGCAGTCCCCGGGATTACTCTGGAAACACCATATATTTT. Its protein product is CASSPRDYSGNTIYF.

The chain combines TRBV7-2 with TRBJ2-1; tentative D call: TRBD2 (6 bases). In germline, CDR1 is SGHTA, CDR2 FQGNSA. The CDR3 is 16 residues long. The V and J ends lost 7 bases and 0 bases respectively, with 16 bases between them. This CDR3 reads CASTGGGQSSYNEQFF. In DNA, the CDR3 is TGTGCCAGCACCGGGGGAGGCCAGAGCTCCTACAATGAGCAGTTCTTC.

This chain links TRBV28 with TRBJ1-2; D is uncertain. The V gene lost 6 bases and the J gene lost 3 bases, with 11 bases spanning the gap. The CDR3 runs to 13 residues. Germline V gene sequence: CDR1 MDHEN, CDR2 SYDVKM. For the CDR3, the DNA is TGTGCCAGCAGGGAGCGGACCTACTATGGCTACACCTTC. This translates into CASRERTYYGYTF.

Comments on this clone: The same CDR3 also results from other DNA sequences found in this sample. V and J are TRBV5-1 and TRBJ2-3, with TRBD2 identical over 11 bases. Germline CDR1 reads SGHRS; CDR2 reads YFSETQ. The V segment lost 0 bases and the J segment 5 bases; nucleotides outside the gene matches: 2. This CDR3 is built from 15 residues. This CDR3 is CASSLGLAGRDTQYF. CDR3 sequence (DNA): TGCGCCAGCAGCTTGGGACTAGCGGGGAGAGATACGCAGTATTTT.

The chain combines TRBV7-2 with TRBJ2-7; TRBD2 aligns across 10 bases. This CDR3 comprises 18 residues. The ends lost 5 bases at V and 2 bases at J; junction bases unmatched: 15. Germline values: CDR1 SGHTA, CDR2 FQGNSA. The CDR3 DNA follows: TGTGCCAGCAGCCGCGCGGGCTCTAGCGGGAGTACCCCCTACGAGCAGTACTTC. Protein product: CASSRAGSSGSTPYEQYF.

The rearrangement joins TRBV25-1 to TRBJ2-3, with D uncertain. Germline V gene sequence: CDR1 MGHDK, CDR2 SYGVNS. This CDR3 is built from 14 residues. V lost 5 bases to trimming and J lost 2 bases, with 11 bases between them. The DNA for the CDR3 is TGTGCCAGCAGTTCGTCTCAGGACACAGATACGCAGTATTTT. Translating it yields CASSSSQDTDTQYF.

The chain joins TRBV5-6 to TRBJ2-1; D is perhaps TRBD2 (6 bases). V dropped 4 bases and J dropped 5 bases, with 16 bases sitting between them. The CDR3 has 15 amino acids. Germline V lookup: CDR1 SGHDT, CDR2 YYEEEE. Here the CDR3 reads CASSPGLLSHNEQFF. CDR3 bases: TGTGCCAGCAGCCCGGGACTCCTATCCCACAATGAGCAGTTCTTC.

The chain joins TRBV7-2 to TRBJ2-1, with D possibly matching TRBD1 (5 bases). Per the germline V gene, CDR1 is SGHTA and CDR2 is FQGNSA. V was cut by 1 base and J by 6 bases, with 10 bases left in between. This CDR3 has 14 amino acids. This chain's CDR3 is CASSLGPGLNEQFF. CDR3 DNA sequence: TGTGCCAGCAGCTTAGGGCCAGGGCTCAATGAGCAGTTCTTC.

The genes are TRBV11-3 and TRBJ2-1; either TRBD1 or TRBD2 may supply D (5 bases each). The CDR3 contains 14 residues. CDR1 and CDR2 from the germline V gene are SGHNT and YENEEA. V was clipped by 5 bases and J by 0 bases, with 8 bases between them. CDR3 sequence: CASSRDGSYNEQFF. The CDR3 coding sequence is TGTGCCAGCAGCCGGGACGGCTCCTACAATGAGCAGTTCTTC.

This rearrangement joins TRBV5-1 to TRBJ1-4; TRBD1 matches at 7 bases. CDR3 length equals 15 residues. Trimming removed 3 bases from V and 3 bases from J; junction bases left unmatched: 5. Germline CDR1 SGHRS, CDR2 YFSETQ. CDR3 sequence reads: CASSSYRGANEKLFF. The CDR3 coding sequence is TGCGCCAGCAGCTCCTACAGGGGAGCTAATGAAAAACTGTTTTTT.

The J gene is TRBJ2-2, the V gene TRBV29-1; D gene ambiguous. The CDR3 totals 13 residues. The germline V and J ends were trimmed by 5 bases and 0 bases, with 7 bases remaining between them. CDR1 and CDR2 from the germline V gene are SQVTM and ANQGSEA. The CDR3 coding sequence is TGCAGCGTTTCCGGGTCGAACACCGGGGAGCTGTTTTTT. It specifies CSVSGSNTGELFF.

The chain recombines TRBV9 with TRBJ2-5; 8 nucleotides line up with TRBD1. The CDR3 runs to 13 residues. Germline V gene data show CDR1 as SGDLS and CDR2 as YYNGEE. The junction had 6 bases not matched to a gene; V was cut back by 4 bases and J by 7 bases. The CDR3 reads CASSNSQGGTQYF. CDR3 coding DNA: TGTGCCAGCAGCAATTCACAGGGGGGGACCCAGTACTTC.

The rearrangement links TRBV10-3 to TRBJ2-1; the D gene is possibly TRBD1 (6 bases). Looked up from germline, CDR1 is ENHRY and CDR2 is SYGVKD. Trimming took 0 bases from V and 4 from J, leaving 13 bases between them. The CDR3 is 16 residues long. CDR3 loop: CAISESAGDPYNEQFF. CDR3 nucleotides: TGTGCCATCAGTGAGTCGGCAGGGGACCCATACAATGAGCAGTTCTTC.

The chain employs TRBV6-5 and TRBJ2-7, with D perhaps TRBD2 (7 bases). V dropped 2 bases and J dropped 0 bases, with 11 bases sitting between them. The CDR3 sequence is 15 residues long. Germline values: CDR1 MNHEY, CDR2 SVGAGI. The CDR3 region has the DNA TGTGCCAGCAGTTACCAGCGGGACAACTCCTACGAGCAGTACTTC. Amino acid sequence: CASSYQRDNSYEQYF.

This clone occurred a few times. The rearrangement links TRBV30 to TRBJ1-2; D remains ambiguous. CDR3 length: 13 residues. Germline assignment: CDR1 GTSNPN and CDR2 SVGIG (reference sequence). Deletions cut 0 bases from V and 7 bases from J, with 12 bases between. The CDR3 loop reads CAWSVSTVGGYTF. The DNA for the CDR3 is TGTGCCTGGAGTGTATCCACTGTTGGTGGCTACACCTTC.

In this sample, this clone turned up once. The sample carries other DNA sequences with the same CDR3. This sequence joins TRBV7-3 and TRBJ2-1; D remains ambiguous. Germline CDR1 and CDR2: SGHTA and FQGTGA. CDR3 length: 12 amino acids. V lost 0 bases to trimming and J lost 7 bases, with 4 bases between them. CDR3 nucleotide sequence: TGTGCCAGCAGCTTAACGCGAAATGAGCAGTTCTTC. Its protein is CASSLTRNEQFF.

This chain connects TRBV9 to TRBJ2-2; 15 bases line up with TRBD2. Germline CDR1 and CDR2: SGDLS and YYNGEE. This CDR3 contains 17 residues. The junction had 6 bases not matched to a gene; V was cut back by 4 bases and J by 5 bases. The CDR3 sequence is CASSPRTSGGGTGELFF. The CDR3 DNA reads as TGTGCCAGCAGCCCGCGGACTAGCGGGGGGGGGACCGGGGAGCTGTTTTTT.